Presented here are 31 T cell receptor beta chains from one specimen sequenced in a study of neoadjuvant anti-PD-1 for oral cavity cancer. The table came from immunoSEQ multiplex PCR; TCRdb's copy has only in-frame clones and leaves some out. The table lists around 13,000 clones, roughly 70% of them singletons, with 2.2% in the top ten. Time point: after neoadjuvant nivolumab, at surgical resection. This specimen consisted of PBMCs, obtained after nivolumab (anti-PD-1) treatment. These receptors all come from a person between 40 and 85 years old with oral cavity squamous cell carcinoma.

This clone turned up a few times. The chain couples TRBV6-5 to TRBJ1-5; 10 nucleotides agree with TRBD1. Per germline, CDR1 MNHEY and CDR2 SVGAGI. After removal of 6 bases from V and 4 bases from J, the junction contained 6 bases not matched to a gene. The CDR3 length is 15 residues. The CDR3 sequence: CASSSRTGGNQPQHF. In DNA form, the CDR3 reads TGTGCCAGCAGCTCCCGGACAGGGGGTAATCAGCCCCAGCATTTT.

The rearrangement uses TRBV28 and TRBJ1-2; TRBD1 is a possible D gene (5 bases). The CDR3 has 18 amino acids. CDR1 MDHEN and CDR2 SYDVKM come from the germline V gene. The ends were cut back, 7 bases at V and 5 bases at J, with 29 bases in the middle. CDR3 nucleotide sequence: TGTGCCAGCACTCCGCGGGTGGGGGGTGGACCGGTACCATATGGCTACACCTTC. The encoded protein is CASTPRVGGGPVPYGYTF.

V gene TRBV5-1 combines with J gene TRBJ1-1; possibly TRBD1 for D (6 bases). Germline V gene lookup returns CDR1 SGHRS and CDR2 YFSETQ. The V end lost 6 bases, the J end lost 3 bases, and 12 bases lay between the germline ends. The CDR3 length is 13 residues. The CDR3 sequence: CASKLQGDTEAFF. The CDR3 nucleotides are TGCGCCAGCAAGCTACAGGGAGACACTGAAGCTTTCTTT.

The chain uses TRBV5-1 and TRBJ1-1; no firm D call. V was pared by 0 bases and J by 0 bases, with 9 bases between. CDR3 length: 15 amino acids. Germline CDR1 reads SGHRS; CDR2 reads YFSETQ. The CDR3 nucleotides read TGCGCCAGCAGCTTGGGGGCAGCCATGAACACTGAAGCTTTCTTT. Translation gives CASSLGAAMNTEAFF.

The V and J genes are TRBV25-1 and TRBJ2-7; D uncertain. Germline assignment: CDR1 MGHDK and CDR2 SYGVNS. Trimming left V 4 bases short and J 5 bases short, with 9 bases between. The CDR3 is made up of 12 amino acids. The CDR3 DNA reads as TGTGCCAGCAGTGTTGTAGTCGACGAGCAGTACTTC. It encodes CASSVVVDEQYF.

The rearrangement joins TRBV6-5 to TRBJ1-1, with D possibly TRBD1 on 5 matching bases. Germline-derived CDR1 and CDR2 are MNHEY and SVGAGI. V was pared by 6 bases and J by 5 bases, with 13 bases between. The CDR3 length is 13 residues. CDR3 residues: CASSSTGGTEAFF. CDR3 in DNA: TGTGCCAGCAGCTCCACCGGGGGGACTGAAGCTTTCTTT.

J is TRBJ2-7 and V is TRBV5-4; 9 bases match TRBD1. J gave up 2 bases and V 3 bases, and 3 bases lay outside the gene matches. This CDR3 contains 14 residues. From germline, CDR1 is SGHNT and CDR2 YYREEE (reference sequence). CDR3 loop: CASSSRDRAYEQYF. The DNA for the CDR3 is TGTGCCAGCAGCTCCCGGGACAGGGCCTACGAGCAGTACTTC.

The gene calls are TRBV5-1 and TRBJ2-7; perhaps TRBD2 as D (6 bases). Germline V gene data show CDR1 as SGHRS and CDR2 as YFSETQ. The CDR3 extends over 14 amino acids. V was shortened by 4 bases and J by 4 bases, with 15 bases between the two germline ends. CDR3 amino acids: CASSTGETGYEQYF. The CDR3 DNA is TGCGCCAGCAGCACGGGAGAAACCGGGTACGAGCAGTACTTC.

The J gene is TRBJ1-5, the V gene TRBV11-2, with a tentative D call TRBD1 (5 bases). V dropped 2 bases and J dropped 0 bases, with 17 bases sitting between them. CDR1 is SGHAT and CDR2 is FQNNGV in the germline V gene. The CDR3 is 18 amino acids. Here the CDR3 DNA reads TGTGCCAGCAGCTTAAGCCGCGGGACGAAGGGTAGCAATCAGCCCCAGCATTTT. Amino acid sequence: CASSLSRGTKGSNQPQHF. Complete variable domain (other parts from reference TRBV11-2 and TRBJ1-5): EAGVAQSPRYKIIEKRQSVAFWCNPISGHATLYWYQQILGQGPKLLIQFQNNGVVDDSQLPKDRFSAERLKGVDSTLKIQPAKLEDSAVYLCASSLSRGTKGSNQPQHFGDGTRLSIL.

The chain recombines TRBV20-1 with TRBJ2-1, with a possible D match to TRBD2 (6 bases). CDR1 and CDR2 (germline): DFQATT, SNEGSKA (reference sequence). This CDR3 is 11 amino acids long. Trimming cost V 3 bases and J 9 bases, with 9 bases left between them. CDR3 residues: CSASGGGEQFF. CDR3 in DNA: TGCAGTGCTAGCGGGGGAGGTGAGCAGTTCTTC.

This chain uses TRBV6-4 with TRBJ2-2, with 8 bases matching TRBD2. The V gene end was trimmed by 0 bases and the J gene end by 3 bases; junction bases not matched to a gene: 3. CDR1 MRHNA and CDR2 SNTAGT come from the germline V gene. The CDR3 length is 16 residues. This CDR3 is CASSDSPAGDTGELFF. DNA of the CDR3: TGTGCCAGCAGTGACTCACCAGCGGGAGACACCGGGGAGCTGTTTTTT.

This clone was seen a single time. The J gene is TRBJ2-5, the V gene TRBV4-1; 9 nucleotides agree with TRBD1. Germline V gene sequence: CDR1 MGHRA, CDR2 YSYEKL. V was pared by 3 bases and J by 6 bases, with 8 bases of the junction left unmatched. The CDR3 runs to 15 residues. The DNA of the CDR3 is TGCGCCAGCAGCCACCTTGGGGACAGGGAACAGACCCAGTACTTC. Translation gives CASSHLGDREQTQYF.

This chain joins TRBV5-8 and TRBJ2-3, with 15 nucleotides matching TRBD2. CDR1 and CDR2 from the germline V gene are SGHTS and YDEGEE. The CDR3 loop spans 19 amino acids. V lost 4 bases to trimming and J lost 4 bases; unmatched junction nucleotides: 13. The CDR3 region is CASSPGLAGGFSLADTQYF. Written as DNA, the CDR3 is TGTGCCAGCAGCCCGGGACTAGCGGGGGGTTTTTCCTTGGCAGATACGCAGTATTTT.

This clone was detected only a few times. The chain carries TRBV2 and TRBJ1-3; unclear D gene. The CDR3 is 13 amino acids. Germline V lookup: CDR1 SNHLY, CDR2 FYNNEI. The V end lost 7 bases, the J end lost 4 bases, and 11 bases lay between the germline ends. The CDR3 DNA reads TGTGCCAGCACCCAAGCGCCAGGAAACACCATATATTTT. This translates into CASTQAPGNTIYF.

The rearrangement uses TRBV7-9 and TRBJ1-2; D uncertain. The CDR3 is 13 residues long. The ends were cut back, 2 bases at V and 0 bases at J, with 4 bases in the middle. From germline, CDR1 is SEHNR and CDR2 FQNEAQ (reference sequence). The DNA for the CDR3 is TGTGCCAGCAGCTTAACACCTAACTATGGCTACACCTTC. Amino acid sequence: CASSLTPNYGYTF.

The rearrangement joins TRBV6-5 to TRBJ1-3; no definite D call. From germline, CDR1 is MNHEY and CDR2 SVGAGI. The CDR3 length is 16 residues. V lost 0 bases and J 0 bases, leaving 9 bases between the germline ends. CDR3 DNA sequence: TGTGCCAGCAGTTACTCTTCCTCGAGCTCTGGAAACACCATATATTTT. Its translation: CASSYSSSSSGNTIYF.

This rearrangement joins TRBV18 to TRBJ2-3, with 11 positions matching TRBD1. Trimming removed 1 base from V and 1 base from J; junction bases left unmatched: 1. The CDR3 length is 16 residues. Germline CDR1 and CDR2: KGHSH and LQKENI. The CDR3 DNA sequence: TGTGCCAGCTCACCACGGACAGGGGGCGGCACAGATACGCAGTATTTT. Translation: CASSPRTGGGTDTQYF.

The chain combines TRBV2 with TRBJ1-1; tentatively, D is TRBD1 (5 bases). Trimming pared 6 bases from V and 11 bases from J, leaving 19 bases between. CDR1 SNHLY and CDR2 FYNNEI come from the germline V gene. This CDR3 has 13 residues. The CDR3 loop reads CASRTGTVDVAFF. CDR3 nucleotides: TGTGCCAGCAGGACCGGGACGGTCGATGTGGCTTTCTTT.

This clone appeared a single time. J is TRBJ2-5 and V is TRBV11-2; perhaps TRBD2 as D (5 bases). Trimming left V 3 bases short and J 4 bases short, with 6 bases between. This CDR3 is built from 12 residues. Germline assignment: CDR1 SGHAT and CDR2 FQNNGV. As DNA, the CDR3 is TGTGCCAGCAGCTTCGCGGGAGAGACCCAGTACTTC. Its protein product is CASSFAGETQYF. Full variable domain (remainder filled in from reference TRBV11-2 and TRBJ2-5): EAGVAQSPRYKIIEKRQSVAFWCNPISGHATLYWYQQILGQGPKLLIQFQNNGVVDDSQLPKDRFSAERLKGVDSTLKIQPAKLEDSAVYLCASSFAGETQYFGPGTRLLVL.

CDR3 nucleotides: TGCGCCAGCACCTCGTCCACCGGCTACGAGCAGTACTTC. It encodes CASTSSTGYEQYF. The genes are TRBV5-1 and TRBJ2-7; D call uncertain. Looked up from germline, CDR1 is SGHRS and CDR2 is YFSETQ. The CDR3 length is 13 residues. Trimming shortened V by 6 bases and J by 3 bases, and 13 bases separated the two germline ends.

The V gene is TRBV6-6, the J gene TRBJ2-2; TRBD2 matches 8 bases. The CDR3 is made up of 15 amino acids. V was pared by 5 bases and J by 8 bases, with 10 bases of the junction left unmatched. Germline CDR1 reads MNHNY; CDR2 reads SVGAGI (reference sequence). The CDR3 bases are TGTGCCAGCAGTGCAGCGGGAGTTTCAATTGGGGAGCTGTTTTTT. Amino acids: CASSAAGVSIGELFF.

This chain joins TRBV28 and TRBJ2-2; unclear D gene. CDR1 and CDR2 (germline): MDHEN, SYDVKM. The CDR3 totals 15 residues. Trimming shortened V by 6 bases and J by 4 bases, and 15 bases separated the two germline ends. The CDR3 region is CASSPRGSGTGELFF. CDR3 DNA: TGTGCCAGCAGCCCCCGAGGTAGTGGCACCGGGGAGCTGTTTTTT. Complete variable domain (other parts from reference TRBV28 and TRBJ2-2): DVKVTQSSRYLVKRTGEKVFLECVQDMDHENMFWYRQDPGLGLRLIYFSYDVKMKEKGDIPEGYSVSREKKERFSLILESASTNQTSMYLCASSPRGSGTGELFFGEGSRLTVL.

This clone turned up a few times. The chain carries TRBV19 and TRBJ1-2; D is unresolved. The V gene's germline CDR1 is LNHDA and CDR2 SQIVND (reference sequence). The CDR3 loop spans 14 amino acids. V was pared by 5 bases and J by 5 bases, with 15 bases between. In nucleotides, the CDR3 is TGTGCCAGTAGTGGTTCGGCAGGCGGATATGGCTACACCTTC. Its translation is CASSGSAGGYGYTF.

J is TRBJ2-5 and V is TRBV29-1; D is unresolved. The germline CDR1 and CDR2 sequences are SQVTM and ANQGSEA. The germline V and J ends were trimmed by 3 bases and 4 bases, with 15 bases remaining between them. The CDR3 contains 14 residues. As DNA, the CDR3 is TGCAGCGTTGACGTTTGGCAGCGACCAGAGACCCAGTACTTC. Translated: CSVDVWQRPETQYF.

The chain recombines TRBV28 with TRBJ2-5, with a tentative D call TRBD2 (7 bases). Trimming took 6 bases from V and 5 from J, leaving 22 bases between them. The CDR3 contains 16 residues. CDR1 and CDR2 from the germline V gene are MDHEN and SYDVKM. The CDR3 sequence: CASSPMTIQGGETQYF. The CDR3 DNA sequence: TGTGCCAGCAGCCCTATGACTATACAGGGAGGGGAGACCCAGTACTTC.

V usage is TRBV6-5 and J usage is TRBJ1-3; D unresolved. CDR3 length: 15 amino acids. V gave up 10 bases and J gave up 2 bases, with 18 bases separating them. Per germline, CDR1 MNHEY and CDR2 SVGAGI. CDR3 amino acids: CATTPSAQTGNTIYF. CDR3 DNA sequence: TGTGCCACCACACCATCTGCCCAAACTGGAAACACCATATATTTT.

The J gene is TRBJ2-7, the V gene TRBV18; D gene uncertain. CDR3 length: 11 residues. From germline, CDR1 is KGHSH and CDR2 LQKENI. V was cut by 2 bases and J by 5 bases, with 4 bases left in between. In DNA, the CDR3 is TGTGCCAGCTCACCAGGCCACGAGCAGTACTTC. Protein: CASSPGHEQYF.

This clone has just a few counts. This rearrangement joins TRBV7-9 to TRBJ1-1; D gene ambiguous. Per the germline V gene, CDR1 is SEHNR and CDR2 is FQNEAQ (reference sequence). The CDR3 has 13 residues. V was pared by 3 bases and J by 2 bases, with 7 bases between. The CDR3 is CASSFPQNTEAFF. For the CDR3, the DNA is TGTGCCAGCAGCTTCCCACAAAACACTGAAGCTTTCTTT.

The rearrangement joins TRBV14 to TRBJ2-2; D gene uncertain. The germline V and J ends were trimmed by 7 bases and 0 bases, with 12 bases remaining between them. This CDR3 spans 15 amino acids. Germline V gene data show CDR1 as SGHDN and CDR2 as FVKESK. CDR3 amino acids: CASNPTIANTGELFF. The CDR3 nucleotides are TGTGCCAGCAACCCGACCATTGCGAACACCGGGGAGCTGTTTTTT.

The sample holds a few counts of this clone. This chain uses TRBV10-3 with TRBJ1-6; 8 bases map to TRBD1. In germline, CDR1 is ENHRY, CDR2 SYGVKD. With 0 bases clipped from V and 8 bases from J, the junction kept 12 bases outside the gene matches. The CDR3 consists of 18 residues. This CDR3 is CAISESPTGQGLYSPLHF. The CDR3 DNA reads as TGTGCCATCAGTGAGTCCCCAACCGGACAGGGCCTCTATTCACCCCTCCACTTT.

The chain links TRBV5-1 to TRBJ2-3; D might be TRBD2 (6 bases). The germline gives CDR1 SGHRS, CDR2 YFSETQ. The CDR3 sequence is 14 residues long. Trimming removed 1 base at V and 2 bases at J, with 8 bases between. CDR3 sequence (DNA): TGCGCCAGCAGCTTGACGGGAGACACAGATACGCAGTATTTT. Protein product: CASSLTGDTDTQYF.